This T cell receptor beta chain was identified during a study of blood T cell repertoires in COVID-19. The CDR3 consists of 14 residues. Germline V gene lookup returns CDR1 KGHSH and CDR2 LQKENI. V was pared by 3 bases and J by 2 bases, with 11 bases between. This table comes from immunoSEQ multiplex PCR, and its TCRdb copy is limited to in-frame clones, with some not included. The sample shows roughly 300,000 clones, approximately 84% of them seen only once. In its sample, this clone was seen a few times. The material sequenced was peripheral blood. The TCR was taken from a human donor with COVID-19, enrolled during active disease. The donor label of this sample is uncertain. The V and J genes are TRBV18 and TRBJ2-7; weak D call: TRBD2 (6 bases). The CDR3 DNA follows: TGTGCCAGCTCACCCCCGGAGGGTACCTACGAGCAGTACTTC. Amino acid sequence: CASSPPEGTYEQYF.